A single sample gave rise to the 17 T cell receptor beta chains below, sequenced in a study of T cells in Graves' hyperthyroidism and ophthalmopathy. Amplification of TCR beta CDR3 regions used RNA as the template. Primed by the HTBI set, a first-round RT-PCR was run on the TCR CDR3. TCRdb redid the calling of the multiplex PCR reads with MiXCR, one entry per CDR3 protein. The data show 490,000 or so distinct CDR3 sequences, about 20% seen once. The sample was blood. The receptors were sampled from a man in his forties with Graves' ophthalmopathy.

This clonotype was recorded many times. The chain employs TRBV11-3 and TRBJ2-5, with TRBD1 matching over 8 bases. Germline values: CDR1 SGHNT, CDR2 YENEEA. This CDR3 is 13 amino acids long. V shed 4 bases, J shed 9 bases, and the junction held 7 bases outside the gene matches. CDR3 nucleotide sequence: TGTGCCAGCAGCTCCCGGACAGGGCGGGCCCAGTACTTC. This sequence encodes CASSSRTGRAQYF.

This chain joins TRBV5-1 and TRBJ2-7; 7 nucleotides align to TRBD1. The junction had 11 bases not matched to a gene; V was cut back by 6 bases and J by 2 bases. Germline lookup yields CDR1 SGHRS and CDR2 YFSETQ. This CDR3 has 15 amino acids. The CDR3 loop reads CASTRTGQQTYEQYF. The CDR3 DNA is TGCGCCAGCACCCGAACGGGACAGCAGACCTACGAGCAGTACTTC.

A few counts support this clonotype. V gene TRBV6-2 or TRBV6-3 combines with J gene TRBJ1-5; D not resolved. Germline V gene lookup returns CDR1 MNHEY and CDR2 SVGEGT. V dropped 7 bases and J dropped 0 bases, with 10 bases sitting between them. CDR3 length: 14 residues. CDR3 bases: TGTGCCAGCACCGGACTCTATAGCAATCAGCCCCAGCATTTT. This encodes CASTGLYSNQPQHF.

This clonotype has ten or more counts. The chain couples TRBV28 to TRBJ1-2; TRBD1 matches 8 bases. V was clipped by 3 bases and J by 6 bases; unmatched bases: 6. Germline assignment: CDR1 MDHEN and CDR2 SYDVKM. The CDR3 consists of 14 residues. Here the CDR3 reads CASSLSRDRHGYTF. CDR3 DNA sequence: TGTGCCAGCAGTTTGTCCCGGGACAGGCATGGCTACACCTTC.

The CDR3 here is CASSRPGSHEQYF. DNA of the CDR3: TGTGCCAGCAGCCGCCCTGGTTCCCACGAGCAGTACTTC. The V call is TRBV5-6, the J call TRBJ2-7; D uncertain. CDR1 is SGHDT and CDR2 is YYEEEE in the germline V gene. This CDR3 region has 13 residues. V gave up 4 bases and J gave up 5 bases, with 13 bases separating them.

The table lists this clonotype with a count of one. The chain couples TRBV12-3 or TRBV12-4 to TRBJ1-1; 12 positions match TRBD1. The CDR3 is 16 amino acids. With V trimmed by 4 bases and J by 2 bases, 5 bases remained unmatched. CDR3 DNA sequence: TGTGCCAGCAGTTACGGGACAGGGGGCTTCAACACTGAAGCTTTCTTT. Translating gives CASSYGTGGFNTEAFF.

The chain has TRBV7-6 and TRBJ1-2; 12 bases agree with TRBD1. Germline CDR1 and CDR2: SGHVS and FNYEAQ. The CDR3 is 17 amino acids. V dropped 5 bases and J dropped 4; count of bases not matched to a gene: 11. The CDR3 protein is CASSHNRDRGLGYGYTF. CDR3 nucleotide sequence: TGTGCCAGCAGCCATAACCGGGACAGGGGGCTGGGCTATGGCTACACCTTC.

The rearrangement joins TRBV6-2 or TRBV6-3 to TRBJ2-1, with a tentative D call TRBD2 (6 bases). The CDR3 runs 15 residues. Germline-derived CDR1 and CDR2 are MNHEY and SVGEGT. V was shortened by 5 bases and J by 6 bases, with 17 bases between the two germline ends. The CDR3 DNA follows: TGTGCCAGCAGTCTCACTCGGGGGTTAGGCAATGAGCAGTTCTTC. Translation gives CASSLTRGLGNEQFF.

This clonotype was seen only a few times. The chain uses TRBV5-6 and TRBJ2-7, with D possibly being TRBD1 or TRBD2 (5 bases each). CDR3 length equals 14 residues. Germline CDR1 reads SGHDT; CDR2 reads YYEEEE. With 4 bases removed from V and 3 bases from J, the gap between germline ends came to 14 bases. The CDR3 bases are TGTGCCAGCAGCCTTCCGGGGCTAAACTACGAGCAGTACTTC. The encoded protein is CASSLPGLNYEQYF.

This clonotype was picked up a small number of times. The chain couples TRBV12-5 to TRBJ2-3, with TRBD1 matching 7 bases. This CDR3 has 14 amino acids. The V gene end was trimmed by 5 bases and the J gene end by 3 bases; junction bases not matched to a gene: 5. Germline CDR1 reads LGHNT; CDR2 reads FRNRAP. In DNA, the CDR3 is TGTGCTAGTGGTGCCTCAGGGGGTACAGATACGCAGTATTTT. Translated, it gives CASGASGGTDTQYF.

On this clonotype: Mismatch with germline at one junction end may stem from a read error. The J gene is TRBJ1-1, the V gene TRBV29-1; perhaps TRBD1 as D (5 bases). This CDR3 has 15 amino acids. The germline V gene encodes CDR1 SQVTM and CDR2 ANQGSEA. The CDR3 spells CSAKLGGASNTEASF. CDR3 DNA sequence: TGCAGCGCTAAACTTGGCGGGGCTTCGAACACTGAAGCTTCCTTT.

This clonotype has ten or more counts. J is TRBJ2-5 and V is TRBV7-9; TRBD2 might be the D (6 bases). This CDR3 contains 15 residues. The V and J ends lost 5 bases and 3 bases respectively, with 16 bases between them. The germline V gene has CDR1 SEHNR and CDR2 FQNEAQ (reference sequence). This CDR3 is CASSAGTSTKETQYF. CDR3 bases: TGTGCCAGCAGCGCGGGGACGAGCACTAAAGAGACCCAGTACTTC.

The genes are TRBV10-1 and TRBJ2-1, with 8 bases matching TRBD1. After removal of 8 bases from V and 9 bases from J, the junction contained 6 bases not matched to a gene. Germline CDR1 is WNHNN and CDR2 is SYGVQD (reference sequence). The CDR3 length is 12 residues. The CDR3: CASGTGRREQFF. CDR3 bases: TGCGCCAGCGGGACAGGAAGGCGTGAGCAGTTCTTC.

As regards this clonotype: With a much larger clone just one base away, this may be a read error. V gene TRBV18 combines with J gene TRBJ1-4; perhaps TRBD1 as D (5 bases). The germline CDR1 and CDR2 sequences are KGHSH and LQKENI. This CDR3 has 13 residues. CDR3 DNA sequence: TGTGCCAGCCCACCAGTACAGGATGAAAAACTGTTTTTT. It encodes CASPPVQDEKLFF.

This clonotype was recorded a few times. V and J are TRBV2 and TRBJ2-5, with TRBD2 as a possible D gene (7 bases). Trimming stripped 11 bases from V and 4 bases from J, with 11 bases between. The CDR3 loop spans 11 amino acids. Germline V lookup: CDR1 SNHLY, CDR2 FYNNEI. The CDR3 region is CAGGGGETQYF. The CDR3, as DNA: TGTGCCGGAGGGGGGGGAGAGACCCAGTACTTC.

This clonotype has only a few counts. The genes are TRBV12-3 or TRBV12-4 and TRBJ2-1; D is unclear. This CDR3 spans 14 amino acids. V lost 5 bases to trimming and J lost 0 bases, with 8 bases between them. CDR3 sequence: CASSDDSSYNEQFF. The DNA of the CDR3 is TGTGCCAGCAGTGACGATAGCTCCTACAATGAGCAGTTCTTC.

Points on this clonotype: Being one base from a much bigger clone, this may be a read error. The chain links TRBV7-2 to TRBJ2-1, with a possible D match to TRBD2 (6 bases). The closer fit of TRBJ2-7 to the DNA end suggests the J call may be wrong. Germline loops: CDR1 SGHTA, CDR2 FQGNSA. The CDR3 totals 14 residues. CDR3 in DNA: TGTGCCAGCAGCTTCGCGGGGCCTCACAATGAGCAGTACTTC. Encoded protein: CASSFAGPHNEQYF.